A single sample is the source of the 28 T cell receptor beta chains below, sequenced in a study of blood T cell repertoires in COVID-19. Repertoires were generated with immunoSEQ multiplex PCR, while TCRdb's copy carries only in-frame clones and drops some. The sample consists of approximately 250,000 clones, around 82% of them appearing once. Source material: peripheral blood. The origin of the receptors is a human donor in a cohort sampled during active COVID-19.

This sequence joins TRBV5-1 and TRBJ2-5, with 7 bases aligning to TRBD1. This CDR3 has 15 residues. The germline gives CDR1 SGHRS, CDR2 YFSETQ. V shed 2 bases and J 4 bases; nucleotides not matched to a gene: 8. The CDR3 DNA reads TGCGCCAGCAGCTTACCCCAGGGGGTGGGAGAGACCCAGTACTTC. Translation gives CASSLPQGVGETQYF. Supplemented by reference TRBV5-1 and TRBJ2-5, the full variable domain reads KAGVTQTPRYLIKTRGQQVTLSCSPISGHRSVSWYQQTPGQGLQFLFEYFSETQRNKGNFPGRFSGRQFSNSRSEMNVSTLELGDSALYLCASSLPQGVGETQYFGPGTRLLVL.

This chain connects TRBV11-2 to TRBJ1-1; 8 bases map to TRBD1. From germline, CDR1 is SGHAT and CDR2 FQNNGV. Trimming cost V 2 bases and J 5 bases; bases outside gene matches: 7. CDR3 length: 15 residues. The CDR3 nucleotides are TGTGCCAGCAGCTTAACGCAGGGGGCGACGACTGAAGCTTTCTTT. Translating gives CASSLTQGATTEAFF.

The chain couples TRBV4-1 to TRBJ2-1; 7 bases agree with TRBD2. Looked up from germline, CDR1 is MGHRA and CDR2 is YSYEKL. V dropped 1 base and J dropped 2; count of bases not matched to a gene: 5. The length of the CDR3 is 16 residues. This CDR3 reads CASSQARDYTYNEQFF. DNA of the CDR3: TGCGCCAGCAGCCAAGCCCGGGACTACACCTACAATGAGCAGTTCTTC.

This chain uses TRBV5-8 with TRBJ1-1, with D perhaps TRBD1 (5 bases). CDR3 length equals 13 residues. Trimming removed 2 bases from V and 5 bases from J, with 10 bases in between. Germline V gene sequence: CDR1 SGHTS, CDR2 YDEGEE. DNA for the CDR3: TGTGCCAGCAGCTTCTGGGGCAAAACTGAAGCTTTCTTT. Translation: CASSFWGKTEAFF.

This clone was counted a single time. In DNA, the CDR3 is TGTGCCAGCAGCCCCTACCTGGACAACAATGAGCAGTTCTTC. Translated, it gives CASSPYLDNNEQFF. The chain carries TRBV6-5 and TRBJ2-1; a weak D match, TRBD1 (5 bases). Germline V gene lookup returns CDR1 MNHEY and CDR2 SVGAGI. V was cut by 6 bases and J by 5 bases, with 14 bases left in between. The CDR3 is 14 amino acids.

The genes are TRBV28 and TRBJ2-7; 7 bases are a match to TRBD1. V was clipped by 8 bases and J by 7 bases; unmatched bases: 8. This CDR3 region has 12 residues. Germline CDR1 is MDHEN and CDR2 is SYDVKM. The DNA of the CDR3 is TGTGCCAGCGTCAGGGGGTCCTGGGAGCAGTACTTC. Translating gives CASVRGSWEQYF.

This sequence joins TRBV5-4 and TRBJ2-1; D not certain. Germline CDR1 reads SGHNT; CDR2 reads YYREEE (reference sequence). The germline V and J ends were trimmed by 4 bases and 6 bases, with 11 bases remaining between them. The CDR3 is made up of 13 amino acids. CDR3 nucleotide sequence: TGTGCCAGCAGCCCCCGTGGCTCCAATGAGCAGTTCTTC. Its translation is CASSPRGSNEQFF.

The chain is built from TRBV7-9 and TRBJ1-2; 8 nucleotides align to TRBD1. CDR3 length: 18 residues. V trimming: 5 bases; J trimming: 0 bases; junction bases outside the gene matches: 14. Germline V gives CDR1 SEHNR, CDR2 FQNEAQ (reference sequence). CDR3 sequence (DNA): TGTGCCAGCAGCCCCCCGAGCGGACAGGGAATAGCTAACTATGGCTACACCTTC. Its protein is CASSPPSGQGIANYGYTF.

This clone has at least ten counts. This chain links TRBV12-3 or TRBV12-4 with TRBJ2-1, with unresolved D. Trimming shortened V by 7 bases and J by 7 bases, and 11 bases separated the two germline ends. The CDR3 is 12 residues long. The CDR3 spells CASTRSWNEQFF. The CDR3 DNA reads TGTGCCAGCACGCGGAGTTGGAATGAGCAGTTCTTC.

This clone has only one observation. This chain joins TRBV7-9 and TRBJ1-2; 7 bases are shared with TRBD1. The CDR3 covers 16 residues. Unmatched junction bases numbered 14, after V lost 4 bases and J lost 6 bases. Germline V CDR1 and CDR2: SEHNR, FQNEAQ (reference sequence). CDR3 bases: TGTGCCAGCAGCTATGGACAGGCACCAATGGGGGATGGCTACACCTTC. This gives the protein CASSYGQAPMGDGYTF.

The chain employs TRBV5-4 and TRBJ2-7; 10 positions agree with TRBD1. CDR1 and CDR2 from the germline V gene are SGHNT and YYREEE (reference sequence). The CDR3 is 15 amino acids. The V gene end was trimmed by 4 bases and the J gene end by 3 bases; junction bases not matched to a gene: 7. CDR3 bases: TGTGCCAGCAGCCGACCGGGACAGGGGTTCTACGAGCAGTACTTC. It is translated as CASSRPGQGFYEQYF. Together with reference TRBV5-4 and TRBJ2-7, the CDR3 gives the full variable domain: ETGVTQSPTHLIKTRGQQVTLRCSSQSGHNTVSWYQQALGQGPQFIFQYYREEENGRGNFPPRFSGLQFPNYSSELNVNALELDDSALYLCASSRPGQGFYEQYFGPGTRLTVT.

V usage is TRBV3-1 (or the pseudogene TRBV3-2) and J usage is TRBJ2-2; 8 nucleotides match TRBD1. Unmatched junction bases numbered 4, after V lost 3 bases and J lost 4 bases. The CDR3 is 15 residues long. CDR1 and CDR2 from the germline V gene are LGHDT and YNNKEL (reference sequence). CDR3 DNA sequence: TGTGCCAGCAGCCAGGGACAGGTCACCACCGGGGAGCTGTTTTTT. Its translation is CASSQGQVTTGELFF.

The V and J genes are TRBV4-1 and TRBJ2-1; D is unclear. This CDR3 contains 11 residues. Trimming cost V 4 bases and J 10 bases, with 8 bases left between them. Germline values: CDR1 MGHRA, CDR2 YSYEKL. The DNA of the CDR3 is TGCGCCAGCAGCCGGGCTGGAGAGCAGTTCTTC. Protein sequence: CASSRAGEQFF.

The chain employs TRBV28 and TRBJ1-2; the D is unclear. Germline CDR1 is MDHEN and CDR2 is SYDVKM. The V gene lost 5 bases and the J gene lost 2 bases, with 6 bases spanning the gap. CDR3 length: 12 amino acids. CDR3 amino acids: CASSQENYGYTF. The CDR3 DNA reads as TGTGCCAGCAGTCAGGAAAACTATGGCTACACCTTC.

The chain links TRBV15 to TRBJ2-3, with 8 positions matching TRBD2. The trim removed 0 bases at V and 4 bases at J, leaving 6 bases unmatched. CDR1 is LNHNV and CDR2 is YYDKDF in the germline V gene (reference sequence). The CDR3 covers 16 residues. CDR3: CATSREGGGGSDTQYF. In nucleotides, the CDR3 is TGTGCCACCAGCAGAGAAGGTGGCGGGGGGTCAGATACGCAGTATTTT.

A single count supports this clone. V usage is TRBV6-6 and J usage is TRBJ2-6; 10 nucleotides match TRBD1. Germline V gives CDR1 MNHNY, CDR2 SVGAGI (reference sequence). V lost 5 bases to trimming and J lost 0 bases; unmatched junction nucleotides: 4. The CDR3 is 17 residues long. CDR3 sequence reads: CASSRQGASSGANVLTF. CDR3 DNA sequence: TGTGCCAGCAGTCGACAGGGGGCGAGCTCTGGGGCCAACGTCCTGACTTTC.

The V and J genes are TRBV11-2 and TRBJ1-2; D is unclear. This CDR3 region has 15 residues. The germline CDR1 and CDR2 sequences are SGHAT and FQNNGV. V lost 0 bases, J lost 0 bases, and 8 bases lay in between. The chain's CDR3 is CASSLDRFPNYGYTF. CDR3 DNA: TGTGCCAGCAGCTTAGATAGATTTCCTAACTATGGCTACACCTTC.

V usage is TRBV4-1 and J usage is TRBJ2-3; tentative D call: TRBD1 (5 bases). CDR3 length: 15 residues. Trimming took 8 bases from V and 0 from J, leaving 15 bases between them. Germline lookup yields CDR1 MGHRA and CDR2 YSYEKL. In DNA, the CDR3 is TGCGCCAGCTCCAGGGTGGAATCTAGCACAGATACGCAGTATTTT. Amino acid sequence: CASSRVESSTDTQYF.

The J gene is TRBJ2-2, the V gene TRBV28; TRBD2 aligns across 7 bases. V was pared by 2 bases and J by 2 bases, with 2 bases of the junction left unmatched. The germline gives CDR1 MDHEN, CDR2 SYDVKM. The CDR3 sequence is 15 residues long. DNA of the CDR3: TGTGCCAGCAGTTTACTAGCGGTAAACACCGGGGAGCTGTTTTTT. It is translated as CASSLLAVNTGELFF.

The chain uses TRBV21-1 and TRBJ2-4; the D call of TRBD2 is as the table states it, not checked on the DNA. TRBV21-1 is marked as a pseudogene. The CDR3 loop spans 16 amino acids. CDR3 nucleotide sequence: TGTGCCAGCAGGAAAAAATCCGGGACTAGCGGGGGGAAGGGGGGCTTC. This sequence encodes CASRKKSGTSGGKGGF.

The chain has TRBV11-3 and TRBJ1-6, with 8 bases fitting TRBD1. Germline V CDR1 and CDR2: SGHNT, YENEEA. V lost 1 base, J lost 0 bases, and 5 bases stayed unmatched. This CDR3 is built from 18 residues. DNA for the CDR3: TGTGCCAGCAGCTTAGGGGGACAGGACAGCTCCTATAATTCACCCCTCCACTTT. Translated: CASSLGGQDSSYNSPLHF.

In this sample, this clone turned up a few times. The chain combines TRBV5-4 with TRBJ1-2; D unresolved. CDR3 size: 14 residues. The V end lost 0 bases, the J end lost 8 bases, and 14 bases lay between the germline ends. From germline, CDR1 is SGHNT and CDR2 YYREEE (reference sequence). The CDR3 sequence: CASSLGTSTIGYTF. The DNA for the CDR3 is TGTGCCAGCAGCTTGGGCACTTCGACTATCGGCTACACCTTC.

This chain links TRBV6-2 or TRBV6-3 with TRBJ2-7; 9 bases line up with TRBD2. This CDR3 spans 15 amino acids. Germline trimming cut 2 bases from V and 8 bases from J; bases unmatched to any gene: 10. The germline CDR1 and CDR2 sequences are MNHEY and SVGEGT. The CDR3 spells CASSYPLGGRAQQYF. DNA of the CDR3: TGTGCCAGCAGTTACCCCCTGGGCGGGAGGGCTCAGCAGTACTTC.

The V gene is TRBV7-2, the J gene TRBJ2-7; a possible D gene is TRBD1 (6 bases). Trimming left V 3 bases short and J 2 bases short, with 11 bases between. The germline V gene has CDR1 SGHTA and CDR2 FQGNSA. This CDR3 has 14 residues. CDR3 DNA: TGTGCCAGCAGCTTCCAGACAGGACCCTACGAGCAGTACTTC. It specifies CASSFQTGPYEQYF. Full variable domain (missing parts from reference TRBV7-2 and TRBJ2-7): GAGVSQSPSNKVTEKGKDVELRCDPISGHTALYWYRQSLGQGLEFLIYFQGNSAPDKSGLPSDRFSAERTGGSVSTLTIQRTQQEDSAVYLCASSFQTGPYEQYFGPGTRLTVT.

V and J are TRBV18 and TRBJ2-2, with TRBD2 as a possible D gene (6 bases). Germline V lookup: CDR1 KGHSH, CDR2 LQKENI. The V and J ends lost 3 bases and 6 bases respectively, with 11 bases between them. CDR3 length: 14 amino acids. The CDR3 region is CASSPGSWAGELFF. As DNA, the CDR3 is TGTGCCAGCTCACCCGGGAGCTGGGCCGGGGAGCTGTTTTTT.

The CDR3 loop is CASSSIPGTGNYEQYF. CDR3 nucleotides: TGTGCCAGCAGCTCCATCCCCGGGACAGGGAACTACGAGCAGTACTTC. The rearrangement joins TRBV7-2 to TRBJ2-7; 9 bases match TRBD1. The CDR3 extends over 16 amino acids. The germline CDR1 and CDR2 sequences are SGHTA and FQGNSA. V was clipped by 4 bases and J by 3 bases; unmatched bases: 10.

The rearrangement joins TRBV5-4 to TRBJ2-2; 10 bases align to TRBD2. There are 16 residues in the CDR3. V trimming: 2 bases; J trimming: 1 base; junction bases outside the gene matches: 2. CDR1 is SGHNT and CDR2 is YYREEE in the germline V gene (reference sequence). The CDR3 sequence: CASSFGLAENTGELFF. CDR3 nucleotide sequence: TGTGCCAGCAGCTTCGGACTAGCGGAGAACACCGGGGAGCTGTTTTTT.

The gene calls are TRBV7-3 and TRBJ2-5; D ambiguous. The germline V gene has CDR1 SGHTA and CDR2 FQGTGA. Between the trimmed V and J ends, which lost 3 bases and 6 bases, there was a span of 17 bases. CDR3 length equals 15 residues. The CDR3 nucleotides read TGTGCCAGCAGCTTGATTTCAGGCAGTCGGCAGACCCAGTACTTC. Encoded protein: CASSLISGSRQTQYF.